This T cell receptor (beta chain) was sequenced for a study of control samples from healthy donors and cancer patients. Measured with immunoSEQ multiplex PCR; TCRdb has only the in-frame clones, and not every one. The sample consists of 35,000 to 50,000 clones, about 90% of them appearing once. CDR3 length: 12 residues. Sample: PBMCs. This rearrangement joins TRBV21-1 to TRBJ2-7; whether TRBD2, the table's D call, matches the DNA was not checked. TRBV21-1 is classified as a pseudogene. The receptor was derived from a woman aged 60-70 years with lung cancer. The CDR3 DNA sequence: TGTGCCAGCAGCAAAAATAGTGACGAGCAGTACTTC. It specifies CASSKNSDEQYF.